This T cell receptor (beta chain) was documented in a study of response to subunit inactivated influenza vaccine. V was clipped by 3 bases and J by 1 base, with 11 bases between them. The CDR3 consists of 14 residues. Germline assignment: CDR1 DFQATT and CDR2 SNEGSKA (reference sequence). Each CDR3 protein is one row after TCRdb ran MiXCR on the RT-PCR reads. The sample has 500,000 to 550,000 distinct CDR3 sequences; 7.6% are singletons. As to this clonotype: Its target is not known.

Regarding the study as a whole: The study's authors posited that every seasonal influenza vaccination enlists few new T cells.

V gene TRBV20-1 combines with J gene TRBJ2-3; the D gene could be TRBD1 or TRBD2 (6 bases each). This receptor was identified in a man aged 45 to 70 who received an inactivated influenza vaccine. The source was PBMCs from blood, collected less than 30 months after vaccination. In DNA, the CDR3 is TGCAGTGCTAGGCTGGAGGGGGGCACAGATACGCAGTATTTT. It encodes CSARLEGGTDTQYF.